The 9 T cell receptor beta chains in this list originate from one sample, sequenced in a study of blood T cell repertoires in COVID-19. Some clones are missing from TCRdb's copy, which holds only in-frame ones; the method was immunoSEQ multiplex PCR. The repertoire includes about 480,000 clones, around 85% of them detected once, and 8.3% sits in the top ten. Sequenced material: PBMCs or T cells enriched from blood (not recorded which). These receptors originate from a woman in her sixties who had recovered from COVID-19.

This clone was observed a single time. V is TRBV5-1 and J is TRBJ1-4, with D possibly being TRBD1 (6 bases). Germline V gene lookup returns CDR1 SGHRS and CDR2 YFSETQ. CDR3 size: 14 residues. Deletions cut 7 bases from V and 6 bases from J, with 16 bases between. The CDR3 protein is CASALTGPYEKLFF. CDR3 sequence (DNA): TGCGCCAGCGCGCTAACAGGGCCGTATGAAAAACTGTTTTTT.

This chain connects TRBV5-1 to TRBJ2-7; 8 nucleotides agree with TRBD2. CDR1 SGHRS and CDR2 YFSETQ come from the germline V gene. After removal of 0 bases from V and 3 bases from J, the junction contained 5 bases not matched to a gene. The CDR3 runs to 15 residues. CDR3 DNA sequence: TGCGCCAGCAGCTTGGCCAGCGGGGGACTCTACGAGCAGTACTTC. Amino acids: CASSLASGGLYEQYF.

V gene TRBV5-1 combines with J gene TRBJ1-4, with no clear D. The germline V gene encodes CDR1 SGHRS and CDR2 YFSETQ. Trimming shortened V by 4 bases and J by 3 bases, and 10 bases separated the two germline ends. CDR3 length: 14 amino acids. In DNA form, the CDR3 reads TGCGCCAGCAGCAGAGGGTCGGCTAATGAAAAACTGTTTTTT. It is translated as CASSRGSANEKLFF.

This chain links TRBV5-6 with TRBJ2-7, with D hard to call. Germline values: CDR1 SGHDT, CDR2 YYEEEE. The CDR3 runs 15 residues. V lost 1 base to trimming and J lost 1 base, with 12 bases between them. Here the CDR3 DNA reads TGTGCCAGCAGCTTGACGAGACTGATTTCCTACGAGCAGTACTTC. Amino acids: CASSLTRLISYEQYF.

The V gene is TRBV3-1 (or the pseudogene TRBV3-2), the J gene TRBJ1-2; 9 nucleotides match TRBD1. The germline V gene has CDR1 LGHDT and CDR2 YNNKEL (reference sequence). This CDR3 comprises 13 residues. The V and J ends lost 4 bases and 7 bases, in that order; junction bases with no gene match: 4. The CDR3 DNA sequence: TGTGCCAGCAGCCTCGGACAGGGGTTTGGCTACACCTTC. It yields the protein CASSLGQGFGYTF.

This rearrangement joins TRBV6-5 to TRBJ1-6, with D possibly TRBD1 on 5 matching bases. There are 14 residues in the CDR3. Trimming took off 7 bases at V and 10 bases at J, with 17 bases between the two ends. Germline V lookup: CDR1 MNHEY, CDR2 SVGAGI. CDR3 DNA sequence: TGTGCCAGCATCAGGGCGGCGGTTGGGTCACCCCTCCACTTT. This gives the protein CASIRAAVGSPLHF.

In its sample, this clone was seen a few times. The chain couples TRBV11-3 to TRBJ1-1, with D possibly being TRBD1 (5 bases). Germline values: CDR1 SGHNT, CDR2 YENEEA. The V end was cut by 1 base, the J end by 4 bases, with 16 bases between. This CDR3 contains 16 residues. CDR3 residues: CASSLVGGGAGTEAFF. Here the CDR3 DNA reads TGTGCCAGCAGCTTAGTCGGGGGAGGGGCAGGCACTGAAGCTTTCTTT.

This chain links TRBV19 with TRBJ1-3, with a possible D match to TRBD1 (6 bases). Trimming removed 8 bases at V and 4 bases at J, with 12 bases between. CDR1 and CDR2 from the germline V gene are LNHDA and SQIVND (reference sequence). This CDR3 contains 13 residues. The CDR3 DNA sequence: TGTGCCAGTTTGGGCAGGGGCGGAAACACCATATATTTT. Its translation: CASLGRGGNTIYF.

This clone appeared a single time. V is TRBV14 and J is TRBJ1-2, with unresolved D. Germline V lookup: CDR1 SGHDN, CDR2 FVKESK. There are 15 residues in the CDR3. The germline V and J ends were trimmed by 6 bases and 3 bases, with 17 bases remaining between them. CDR3: CASSSIPGGDYGYTF. The CDR3, as DNA: TGTGCCAGCAGTTCAATTCCAGGAGGAGACTATGGCTACACCTTC.